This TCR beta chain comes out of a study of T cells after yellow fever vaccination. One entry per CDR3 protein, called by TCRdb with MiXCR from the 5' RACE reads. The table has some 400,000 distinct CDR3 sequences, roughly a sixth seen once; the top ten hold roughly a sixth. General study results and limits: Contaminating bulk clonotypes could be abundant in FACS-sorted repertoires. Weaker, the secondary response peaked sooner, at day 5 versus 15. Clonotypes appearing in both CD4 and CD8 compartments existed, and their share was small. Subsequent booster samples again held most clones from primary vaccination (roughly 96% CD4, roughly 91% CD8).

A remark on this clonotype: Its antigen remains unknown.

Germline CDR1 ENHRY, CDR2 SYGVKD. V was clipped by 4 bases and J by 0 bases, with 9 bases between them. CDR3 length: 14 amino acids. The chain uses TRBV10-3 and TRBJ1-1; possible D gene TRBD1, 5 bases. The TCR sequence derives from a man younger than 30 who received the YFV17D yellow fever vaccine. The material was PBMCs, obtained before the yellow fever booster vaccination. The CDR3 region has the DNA TGTGCCATCAGTGTGCAGGGAATGAACACTGAAGCTTTCTTT. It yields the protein CAISVQGMNTEAFF.